This T cell receptor beta chain appears in the sequencing data of a study of Ad26.COV2.S vaccination and SARS-CoV-2 variants. Study in general: Into the muscle, Ad26.COV2.S was dosed once or twice, 56 days apart.

Treatment described: 15 to 20 received Ad26.COV2.S at low or high dose, single or two shots; about 5 received placebo; per-sample allocation not given. Specimens were obtained on day 63 following the first vaccine or placebo injection. An adult of 18-55 years in Boston served as donor. Wuhan-strain SARS-CoV-2 spike was expressed by the Ad26 vector that made up the vaccine. Trimming cost V 3 bases and J 8 bases; bases outside gene matches: 9. Germline CDR1 is LGHDT and CDR2 is YNNKEL (reference sequence). CDR3 length: 15 residues. TCRdb keeps only in-frame clones here, not all; method: immunoSEQ multiplex PCR. The sample consists of 500,000 or so clones, roughly nine tenths of them appearing once.

The chain couples TRBV3-1 (or the pseudogene TRBV3-2) to TRBJ1-1, with 10 bases matching TRBD1. The sequence was collected from a person between 18 and 65 years old who received the Ad26.COV2.S COVID-19 vaccine or a placebo. Material: peripheral blood, obtained in a trial of Ad26.COV2.S vaccine versus placebo. The CDR3 sequence is CASSHRVPGQGEAFF. The CDR3 DNA reads as TGTGCCAGCAGCCATAGAGTCCCGGGACAGGGGGAAGCTTTCTTT.